A single sample is the source of the 17 T cell receptor beta chains below, sequenced in a study of CD8+ T cells in alopecia areata. Treatment here: oral pan-JAK inhibitor, 5-10 mg twice daily. It was cDNA, reverse transcribed from extracted RNA, that served as the sequencing template. This table comes from immunoSEQ multiplex PCR, and its TCRdb copy is limited to in-frame clones, with some not included. The top ten hold 2% to 3% of the sample, which has more than 200,000 clones, over 40% seen once. Material: CD4+ T cells sorted from blood, obtained around week 36, from a patient treated with tofacitinib. The origin of the receptors is a human donor with alopecia areata.

This clone was counted a few times. This chain uses TRBV7-9 with TRBJ2-5; D gene unclear. Trimming pared 3 bases from V and 8 bases from J, leaving 7 bases between. Germline CDR1 and CDR2: SEHNR and FQNEAQ (reference sequence). The CDR3 is 11 residues long. CDR3 sequence: CASSLIITQYF. In DNA form, the CDR3 reads TGTGCCAGCAGCTTGATCATCACCCAGTACTTC. The whole variable domain, filled in from reference TRBV7-9 and TRBJ2-5, reads DTGVSQNPRHKITKRGQNVTFRCDPISEHNRLYWYRQTLGQGPEFLTYFQNEAQLEKSRLLSDRFSAERPKGSFSTLEIQRTEQGDSAMYLCASSLIITQYFGPGTRLLVL.

V gene TRBV30 combines with J gene TRBJ2-6; 7 bases line up with TRBD1. This CDR3 is 13 amino acids long. Germline V gives CDR1 GTSNPN, CDR2 SVGIG (reference sequence). Trimming removed 7 bases from V and 1 base from J; junction bases left unmatched: 1. CDR3 amino acids: CALQGSGANVLTF. The CDR3 coding sequence is TGTGCCTTACAGGGGTCTGGGGCCAACGTCCTGACTTTC.

The chain employs TRBV29-1 and TRBJ1-4; D is ambiguous. V was shortened by 4 bases and J by 4 bases, with 10 bases between the two germline ends. Per the germline V gene, CDR1 is SQVTM and CDR2 is ANQGSEA. There are 13 residues in the CDR3. The CDR3 coding sequence is TGCAGCGTTGGGTTGTTCTTTAATGAAAAACTGTTTTTT. Protein: CSVGLFFNEKLFF.

This clone was seen a few times. The rearrangement links TRBV2 to TRBJ1-5; possibly TRBD1 for D (6 bases). V was clipped by 4 bases and J by 6 bases, with 13 bases between them. CDR1 SNHLY and CDR2 FYNNEI come from the germline V gene. There are 14 residues in the CDR3. CDR3 loop: CASSVHREGQPQHF. In DNA, the CDR3 is TGTGCCAGCAGTGTTCACAGGGAGGGTCAGCCCCAGCATTTT.

This clone has only a few counts. The genes are TRBV28 and TRBJ1-2, with D unclear. The germline V and J ends were trimmed by 6 bases and 7 bases, with 12 bases remaining between them. Germline CDR1 MDHEN, CDR2 SYDVKM. The CDR3 is 12 amino acids. The CDR3 nucleotides read TGTGCCAGCAGGGAAGCGTGGGGTGGCTACACCTTC. As protein: CASREAWGGYTF.

This clone was picked up many times. This sequence joins TRBV28 and TRBJ1-1; D remains unclear. The CDR3 loop spans 14 amino acids. The germline CDR1 and CDR2 sequences are MDHEN and SYDVKM. V was shortened by 6 bases and J by 1 base, with 12 bases between the two germline ends. The CDR3 spells CASSRSSKNTEAFF. The CDR3 nucleotides read TGTGCCAGCAGCCGATCTAGCAAGAACACTGAAGCTTTCTTT.

This clone was observed a single time. V is TRBV11-3 and J is TRBJ2-7, with D uncertain. The CDR3 contains 12 residues. The germline V gene has CDR1 SGHNT and CDR2 YENEEA. Trimming took off 3 bases at V and 3 bases at J, with 6 bases between the two ends. CDR3: CASSFSDYEQYF. The DNA for the CDR3 is TGTGCCAGCAGCTTCAGTGACTACGAGCAGTACTTC. The variable domain in full, completed from reference TRBV11-3 and TRBJ2-7, reads EAGVVQSPRYKIIEKKQPVAFWCNPISGHNTLYWYLQNLGQGPELLIRYENEEAVDDSQLPKDRFSAERLKGVDSTLKIQPAELGDSAVYLCASSFSDYEQYFGPGTRLTVT.

The gene calls are TRBV5-1 and TRBJ2-2; 9 bases line up with TRBD2. V was clipped by 2 bases and J by 2 bases; unmatched bases: 7. The CDR3 runs to 17 residues. Per germline, CDR1 SGHRS and CDR2 YFSETQ. The CDR3: CASSFVLAGTNTGELFF. The CDR3 DNA reads as TGCGCCAGCAGCTTCGTCCTAGCGGGGACAAACACCGGGGAGCTGTTTTTT.

This sequence joins TRBV28 and TRBJ1-5; the D is unclear. V lost 9 bases, J lost 4 bases, and 10 bases lay in between. Per germline, CDR1 MDHEN and CDR2 SYDVKM. This CDR3 comprises 12 residues. CDR3 sequence (DNA): TGTGCCAGTCTAGGTGTTAATCAGCCCCAGCATTTT. Its protein is CASLGVNQPQHF.

This clone was seen once. This chain connects TRBV5-1 to TRBJ2-3, with D uncertain. This CDR3 comprises 14 residues. Trimming removed 0 bases at V and 1 base at J, with 6 bases between. The germline V gene has CDR1 SGHRS and CDR2 YFSETQ. CDR3: CASSLVAGTDTQYF. The CDR3 DNA sequence: TGCGCCAGCAGCTTGGTTGCGGGCACAGATACGCAGTATTTT.

This clone showed up just a few times. The V and J genes are TRBV5-1 and TRBJ2-7; 9 positions match TRBD1. J was trimmed by 2 bases and V by 1 base; bases with no gene match: 4. The germline V gene has CDR1 SGHRS and CDR2 YFSETQ. The length of the CDR3 is 15 residues. This CDR3 reads CASSLIGQGPYEQYF. CDR3 DNA sequence: TGCGCCAGCAGCTTGATCGGACAGGGGCCCTACGAGCAGTACTTC.

The chain has TRBV15 and TRBJ2-2; D gene ambiguous. V was clipped by 0 bases and J by 7 bases, with 6 bases between them. The length of the CDR3 is 13 residues. CDR1 is LNHNV, CDR2 YYDKDF, per germline (reference sequence). The DNA for the CDR3 is TGTGCCACCAGCAGAGATCGGATCGGGGAGCTGTTTTTT. Encoded protein: CATSRDRIGELFF.

This clone was picked up a small number of times. The CDR3 nucleotides read TGTGCCAGTAGCAGGACCAATGAGCAGTTCTTC. Residues: CASSRTNEQFF. The chain recombines TRBV19 with TRBJ2-1, with no clear D. Between the trimmed V and J ends, which lost 6 bases and 6 bases, there was a span of 6 bases. CDR1 LNHDA and CDR2 SQIVND come from the germline V gene (reference sequence). CDR3 length: 11 residues.

The V and J genes are TRBV29-1 and TRBJ2-1; unclear D gene. There are 11 residues in the CDR3. Trimming left V 0 bases short and J 15 bases short, with 12 bases between. Germline V CDR1 and CDR2: SQVTM, ANQGSEA. As DNA, the CDR3 is TGCAGCGTTGAAGATCTGGTCCTGCGGTTCTTC. Amino acid sequence: CSVEDLVLRFF.

This sequence joins TRBV6-5 and TRBJ2-7; 9 bases fit TRBD1. The germline V gene has CDR1 MNHEY and CDR2 SVGAGI. This CDR3 has 14 residues. V lost 6 bases, J lost 3 bases, and 6 bases stayed unmatched. CDR3: CASRPDRGYYEQYF. The CDR3 nucleotides are TGTGCCAGCAGACCCGACAGGGGGTACTACGAGCAGTACTTC.

This clone appeared a few times. V usage is TRBV6-5 and J usage is TRBJ2-7; 7 bases are a match to TRBD1. Trimming took 4 bases from V and 6 from J; bases not matched to a gene: 9. The CDR3 consists of 14 residues. Germline V gene sequence: CDR1 MNHEY, CDR2 SVGAGI. The CDR3 here is CASSSGGFTAEQYF. CDR3 DNA sequence: TGTGCCAGCAGTTCAGGGGGATTTACGGCCGAGCAGTACTTC.

This clone has only a few counts. V usage is TRBV5-1 and J usage is TRBJ1-1, with TRBD1 as a possible D gene (5 bases). The CDR3 consists of 14 residues. Trimming removed 2 bases at V and 2 bases at J, with 10 bases between. Germline lookup yields CDR1 SGHRS and CDR2 YFSETQ. CDR3 region: CASSLGAANTEAFF. CDR3 sequence (DNA): TGCGCCAGCAGCTTAGGGGCAGCTAACACTGAAGCTTTCTTT.